The 15 T cell receptor beta chains reported below all come from one sample, sequenced in a study of cytomegalovirus exposure and HLA in healthy donors. The repertoire was sequenced with immunoSEQ multiplex PCR; TCRdb's copy has only in-frame clones and lacks some. This sample has 100,000 to 150,000 clones; roughly nine tenths occur once, and the top ten carry approximately 2%. Specimen: PBMCs. The source of these receptors is a woman aged 18-29 years in good health and CMV-seronegative.

This clone has only one observation. This chain's CDR3 is CASSDTSYTGELFF. Written as DNA, the CDR3 is TGCGCCAGCAGTGACACCAGCTACACCGGGGAGCTGTTTTTT. The chain recombines TRBV4-1 with TRBJ2-2; no definite D call. Germline V gives CDR1 MGHRA, CDR2 YSYEKL. Trimming left V 6 bases short and J 3 bases short, with 11 bases between. The CDR3 sequence is 14 residues long.

This chain links TRBV6-1 with TRBJ1-5; TRBD1 is a possible D gene (5 bases). The CDR3 spans 14 residues. V lost 7 bases to trimming and J lost 4 bases, with 14 bases between them. CDR1 MNHNS and CDR2 SASEGT come from the germline V gene. The CDR3: CASIEGRGNQPQHF. In DNA, the CDR3 is TGTGCCAGCATTGAGGGGCGGGGGAATCAGCCCCAGCATTTT.

V is TRBV6-5 and J is TRBJ2-7; a possible D gene is TRBD1 (5 bases). Germline CDR1 MNHEY, CDR2 SVGAGI. The length of the CDR3 is 12 residues. Trimming stripped 6 bases from V and 4 bases from J, with 10 bases between. The CDR3: CASSLDSYEQYF. The CDR3 bases are TGTGCCAGCAGCCTTGACAGTTACGAGCAGTACTTC.

The sample holds one count of this clone. This sequence joins TRBV2 and TRBJ1-4; TRBD1 is a possible D gene (5 bases). Germline V gene data show CDR1 as SNHLY and CDR2 as FYNNEI. CDR3 length equals 15 residues. V lost 6 bases and J lost 4, with 15 bases in between. The CDR3 DNA reads as TGTGCCAGCAGGATCCTCCGGGACTATAATGAAAAACTGTTTTTT. This sequence encodes CASRILRDYNEKLFF.

V gene TRBV7-2 combines with J gene TRBJ2-2, with TRBD1 matching over 7 bases. The junction had 6 bases not matched to a gene; V was cut back by 4 bases and J by 1 base. Germline loops: CDR1 SGHTA, CDR2 FQGNSA. The CDR3 is 16 residues long. CDR3 sequence: CASSSPRTGNTGELFF. The CDR3 DNA follows: TGTGCCAGCAGCTCCCCCCGGACAGGGAACACCGGGGAGCTGTTTTTT.

The rearrangement joins TRBV20-1 to TRBJ2-1; the D gene is possibly TRBD2 (6 bases). Looked up from germline, CDR1 is DFQATT and CDR2 is SNEGSKA (reference sequence). CDR3 length: 11 residues. The CDR3 DNA is TGCAGCGGGACTCCCTACAATGAGCAGTTCTTC. Translating gives CSGTPYNEQFF.

This clone has a single count. The genes are TRBV15 and TRBJ1-2, with TRBD1 identical over 7 bases. Germline V CDR1 and CDR2: LNHNV, YYDKDF (reference sequence). After removal of 0 bases from V and 7 bases from J, the junction contained 11 bases not matched to a gene. The CDR3 sequence is 16 residues long. CDR3 bases: TGTGCCACCAGCAGAGATCGTAGGGGGCGGGTGGGTGGCTACACCTTC. Protein product: CATSRDRRGRVGGYTF.

J is TRBJ2-4 and V is TRBV6-5; 9 bases map to TRBD1. The J segment lost 6 bases and the V segment lost 5 bases, leaving 8 bases of the junction unmatched. The V gene's germline CDR1 is MNHEY and CDR2 SVGAGI. The CDR3 contains 15 residues. The CDR3 bases are TGTGCCAGCAGTCCCCGGGACAGGGTGGGAAACATTCAGTACTTC. It specifies CASSPRDRVGNIQYF.

Only a few counts were recorded for this clone. This chain links TRBV5-1 with TRBJ2-2; 10 nucleotides align to TRBD2. CDR1 and CDR2 (germline): SGHRS, YFSETQ. The CDR3 totals 17 residues. V gave up 2 bases and J gave up 4 bases; unmatched junction bases: 8. Here the CDR3 DNA reads TGCGCCAGCAGCTTCCGGACTAGCGGAGATTTCACCGGGGAGCTGTTTTTT. This gives the protein CASSFRTSGDFTGELFF.

This chain connects TRBV7-6 to TRBJ1-2; maybe TRBD1 (5 bases). The CDR3 has 12 residues. V lost 0 bases, J lost 6 bases, and 5 bases lay in between. The germline V gene has CDR1 SGHVS and CDR2 FNYEAQ. CDR3 DNA sequence: TGTGCCAGCAGCTTAGCAGGGGATGGCTACACCTTC. Translation gives CASSLAGDGYTF.

This sequence joins TRBV19 and TRBJ1-1, with 7 bases identical to TRBD1. The J segment lost 9 bases and the V segment lost 2 bases, leaving 3 bases of the junction unmatched. There are 12 residues in the CDR3. From germline, CDR1 is LNHDA and CDR2 SQIVND (reference sequence). The CDR3 here is CASSIQQGKAFF. The CDR3 DNA sequence: TGTGCCAGTAGTATACAACAGGGGAAAGCTTTCTTT.

The rearrangement uses TRBV9 and TRBJ1-4; 10 bases agree with TRBD1. CDR1 SGDLS and CDR2 YYNGEE come from the germline V gene. Trimming removed 3 bases from V and 4 bases from J; junction bases left unmatched: 18. This CDR3 has 20 amino acids. The DNA of the CDR3 is TGTGCCAGCAGCGATAATCTTGGAAGCACCGGGACAGGGGTTAATGAAAAACTGTTTTTT. Encoded protein: CASSDNLGSTGTGVNEKLFF.

The rearrangement joins TRBV28 to TRBJ2-7; 7 bases agree with TRBD1. Germline V gives CDR1 MDHEN, CDR2 SYDVKM. This CDR3 is 16 amino acids long. After removal of 7 bases from V and 0 bases from J, the junction contained 12 bases not matched to a gene. The CDR3 spells CASTRLTGSPSYEQYF. The CDR3 DNA reads TGTGCCAGCACACGCCTGACAGGGAGCCCCTCCTACGAGCAGTACTTC.

The chain is built from TRBV5-1 and TRBJ1-3; D gene ambiguous. The CDR3 loop spans 13 amino acids. Trimming shortened V by 8 bases and J by 1 base, and 10 bases separated the two germline ends. The germline V gene encodes CDR1 SGHRS and CDR2 YFSETQ. The CDR3 DNA reads as TGCGCCAGTTCAATCGGGTCTGGAAACACCATATATTTT. Translation: CASSIGSGNTIYF. Full variable domain (missing parts from reference TRBV5-1 and TRBJ1-3): KAGVTQTPRYLIKTRGQQVTLSCSPISGHRSVSWYQQTPGQGLQFLFEYFSETQRNKGNFPGRFSGRQFSNSRSEMNVSTLELGDSALYLCASSIGSGNTIYFGEGSWLTVV.

This chain joins TRBV2 and TRBJ1-5; the D gene is possibly TRBD1 (5 bases). Germline V gives CDR1 SNHLY, CDR2 FYNNEI. This CDR3 contains 16 residues. Trimming took off 6 bases at V and 1 base at J, with 16 bases between the two ends. CDR3 sequence reads: CASSSLREESNQPQHF. Here the CDR3 DNA reads TGTGCCAGCAGCTCACTCAGGGAGGAGAGCAATCAGCCCCAGCATTTT.